This entry concerns a single T cell receptor beta chain. The antigen is unknown. In the original processing: With immunoSEQ giving junction-only sequences and no quality scores, filtering differed. Produced via immunoSEQ multiplex PCR; TCRdb's table is partial and in-frame only. That table gives V, J and clone size, and the DNA gave D and trimming. The sample has some 660,000 clones; about 80% are singletons. This record belongs to a study of shared clonotypes between healthy human individuals. The study, taken as a whole, reports: Rarefaction gave evidence that sorted-subset sequencing remained incomplete despite large depth. Some clonotypes were shared by all four sorted-subset donors, while others were not shared. The non-shared ones had lower generation probabilities than the shared ones.

V dropped 4 bases and J dropped 5; count of bases not matched to a gene: 11. Germline values: CDR1 SGHTA, CDR2 FQGNSA. This CDR3 contains 16 residues. The sequencing sample was made of memory CD4+ T cells sorted from blood. The subset: CD45RA-negative fraction. This chain links TRBV7-2 with TRBJ2-1; 7 bases map to TRBD2. This clonotype originated in a woman in her twenties or thirties in good health. In DNA, the CDR3 is TGTGCCAGCAGCTCCGCAACCGGGAGGTCCCACAATGAGCAGTTCTTC. It codes for CASSSATGRSHNEQFF. The complete variable domain, with remaining parts taken from reference TRBV7-2 and TRBJ2-1, reads GAGVSQSPSNKVTEKGKDVELRCDPISGHTALYWYRQSLGQGLEFLIYFQGNSAPDKSGLPSDRFSAERTGGSVSTLTIQRTQQEDSAVYLCASSSATGRSHNEQFFGPGTRLTVL.